Following are 22 T cell receptor beta chains from one sample sequenced in a study of identical twins. TCRdb fed the 5' RACE reads into MiXCR, producing one record per CDR3 protein. Among about 700,000 distinct CDR3 sequences, 8.5% to 9.5% were seen once, and the ten largest hold around 0.98%. The same sample was also used in a study of yellow fever vaccine responses in identical twins.

Material: PBMCs. These receptors were taken from a woman aged 18-35 years in good health.

The CDR3 is CSATARLSYEQYF. DNA of the CDR3: TGCAGTGCCACGGCCCGCCTCTCCTACGAGCAGTACTTC. The chain uses TRBV20-1 and TRBJ2-7; D is unclear. Germline-derived CDR1 and CDR2 are DFQATT and SNEGSKA (reference sequence). Trimming pared 6 bases from V and 0 bases from J, leaving 12 bases between. CDR3 length: 13 amino acids.

This clonotype has only a few counts. The V call is TRBV7-6, the J call TRBJ1-2; TRBD1 matches at 10 bases. V lost 6 bases to trimming and J lost 6 bases; unmatched junction nucleotides: 7. CDR3 size: 14 residues. CDR1 and CDR2 from the germline V gene are SGHVS and FNYEAQ. The CDR3 DNA is TGTGCCAGCAGTTACTTTGGACAGGGGGATGGCTACACCTTC. Protein: CASSYFGQGDGYTF.

The chain combines TRBV12-3 or TRBV12-4 with TRBJ2-1; D unresolved. V lost 3 bases to trimming and J lost 0 bases, with 9 bases between them. This CDR3 contains 15 residues. The chain's CDR3 is CASSFYRSSYNEQFF. The CDR3 nucleotides read TGTGCCAGCAGTTTCTACAGAAGCTCCTACAATGAGCAGTTCTTC.

This clonotype showed up just a few times. This chain joins TRBV12-3 or TRBV12-4 and TRBJ1-4, with D hard to call. CDR3 length: 15 residues. V lost 5 bases to trimming and J lost 8 bases, with 18 bases between them. The CDR3 reads CASSVTGTGEEKLFF. DNA of the CDR3: TGTGCCAGCAGTGTTACGGGAACCGGGGAGGAAAAACTGTTTTTT.

This rearrangement joins TRBV18 to TRBJ2-3, with D perhaps TRBD2 (7 bases). CDR3 length: 15 amino acids. Per the germline V gene, CDR1 is KGHSH and CDR2 is LQKENI. The V and J ends lost 3 bases and 8 bases respectively, with 18 bases between them. CDR3 nucleotides: TGTGCCAGCTCACCCGCCTGGGGGGGGCACGGTACGCAGTATTTT. This translates into CASSPAWGGHGTQYF.

This clonotype was found a few times. The chain has TRBV7-8 and TRBJ2-1, with D perhaps matching TRBD2 (6 bases). Germline CDR1 and CDR2: SGHVS and FQNEAQ. The V end lost 0 bases, the J end lost 4 bases, and 19 bases lay between the germline ends. The CDR3 extends over 18 amino acids. CDR3 sequence reads: CASSLAGRVRGGYNEQFF. The DNA of the CDR3 is TGTGCCAGCAGCTTAGCGGGGCGGGTCCGAGGAGGGTACAATGAGCAGTTCTTC.

This clonotype was recorded at least ten times. CDR3 coding DNA: TGTGCCAGCAGCCGCGGGACAGGGTCCTACGAGCAGTACTTC. Translating gives CASSRGTGSYEQYF. The chain couples TRBV7-3 to TRBJ2-7; 9 nucleotides line up with TRBD1. J lost 1 base, V lost 5 bases, and 3 bases had no gene match. The CDR3 is 14 residues long. Germline CDR1 reads SGHTA; CDR2 reads FQGTGA.

Only a few counts were recorded for this clonotype. The chain is built from TRBV5-1 and TRBJ2-5, with 7 bases matching TRBD1. The germline V gene encodes CDR1 SGHRS and CDR2 YFSETQ. This CDR3 contains 16 residues. Losses at the gene ends were 4 bases for V and 2 bases for J; bases not matched to a gene: 11. The CDR3 coding sequence is TGCGCCAGCAGCCTGTGGGGACAGTTGGGACAAGAGACCCAGTACTTC. Residues: CASSLWGQLGQETQYF.

The table lists this clonotype with many counts. This chain joins TRBV4-2 and TRBJ1-6, with a tentative D call TRBD1 (5 bases). The V gene's germline CDR1 is LGHNA and CDR2 YNFKEQ. Trimming took 0 bases from V and 10 from J, leaving 16 bases between them. This CDR3 contains 16 residues. CDR3: CASSQDLGTVRSPLHF. CDR3 coding DNA: TGTGCCAGCAGCCAAGATCTTGGGACGGTTAGGTCACCCCTCCACTTT.

This clonotype was picked up a small number of times. The chain carries TRBV20-1 and TRBJ1-2, with TRBD1 as a possible D gene (5 bases). V dropped 1 base and J dropped 4 bases, with 16 bases sitting between them. This CDR3 is 15 amino acids long. Germline V gives CDR1 DFQATT, CDR2 SNEGSKA (reference sequence). The CDR3 reads CSARAPGLNFYGYTF. CDR3 sequence (DNA): TGCAGTGCTAGAGCCCCGGGACTTAACTTCTATGGCTACACCTTC.

This rearrangement joins TRBV7-8 to TRBJ2-1, with D possibly being TRBD1 (6 bases). The CDR3 is made up of 17 amino acids. Between the trimmed V and J ends, which lost 1 base and 4 bases, there was a span of 17 bases. Germline values: CDR1 SGHVS, CDR2 FQNEAQ. This chain's CDR3 is CASSLEGNRVSYNEQFF. The DNA for the CDR3 is TGTGCCAGCAGCTTAGAGGGTAACAGGGTCTCATACAATGAGCAGTTCTTC.

The rearrangement uses TRBV6-5 and TRBJ2-1; no reliable D call. This CDR3 is built from 15 residues. V was clipped by 0 bases and J by 7 bases, with 13 bases between them. The germline V gene has CDR1 MNHEY and CDR2 SVGAGI. Here the CDR3 reads CASSYSSQPKNEQFF. CDR3 sequence (DNA): TGTGCCAGCAGTTACTCATCCCAGCCAAAAAATGAGCAGTTCTTC.

There are a few counts of this clonotype. The CDR3 loop reads CSARVWTSTDTQYF. CDR3 DNA sequence: TGCAGTGCTAGAGTCTGGACGAGCACAGATACGCAGTATTTT. The rearrangement links TRBV20-1 to TRBJ2-3; no definite D call. The CDR3 contains 14 residues. From germline, CDR1 is DFQATT and CDR2 SNEGSKA (reference sequence). Trimming stripped 1 base from V and 0 bases from J, with 8 bases between.

This clonotype occurred many times. The chain recombines TRBV6-1 with TRBJ2-7; 7 bases fit TRBD1. Per germline, CDR1 MNHNS and CDR2 SASEGT. The V gene end was trimmed by 8 bases and the J gene end by 7 bases; junction bases not matched to a gene: 17. This CDR3 comprises 15 residues. The CDR3 here is CASPTGVPYRWEQYF. CDR3 bases: TGTGCCAGCCCCACAGGGGTTCCGTATCGTTGGGAGCAGTACTTC.

This clonotype has a handful of counts. The rearrangement uses TRBV9 and TRBJ2-1; 7 bases fit TRBD1. J gave up 6 bases and V 3 bases, and 3 bases lay outside the gene matches. The V gene's germline CDR1 is SGDLS and CDR2 YYNGEE. This CDR3 is 13 amino acids long. DNA of the CDR3: TGTGCCAGCAGCGCGGGACAGCTCAATGAGCAGTTCTTC. It codes for CASSAGQLNEQFF.

This clonotype was detected only a few times. The gene calls are TRBV20-1 and TRBJ2-5; tentative D call: TRBD1 (6 bases). The CDR3 is 14 residues long. V dropped 0 bases and J dropped 2 bases, with 10 bases sitting between them. Germline V CDR1 and CDR2: DFQATT, SNEGSKA (reference sequence). This CDR3 reads CSARDGGGQETQYF. CDR3 DNA: TGCAGTGCTAGAGATGGGGGCGGACAAGAGACCCAGTACTTC.

This chain links TRBV20-1 with TRBJ2-1, with D uncertain. The CDR3 runs to 12 residues. Deletions cut 1 base from V and 8 bases from J, with 9 bases between. The germline CDR1 and CDR2 sequences are DFQATT and SNEGSKA (reference sequence). As DNA, the CDR3 is TGCAGTGCTAGAGGGGAACTCCATGAGCAGTTCTTC. Encoded protein: CSARGELHEQFF.

The chain couples TRBV21-1 to TRBJ2-1; the D call of TRBD1 is as the table states it, not checked on the DNA. TRBV21-1 is recorded as a pseudogene. This CDR3 spans 12 amino acids. The CDR3 loop is CASIRSHGEQFF. In DNA form, the CDR3 reads TGTGCCAGCATCAGGTCCCACGGTGAGCAGTTCTTC.

This clonotype turned up a few times. The chain is built from TRBV4-2 and TRBJ2-1; D remains unclear. The germline gives CDR1 LGHNA, CDR2 YNFKEQ. This CDR3 contains 16 residues. Trimming shortened V by 1 base and J by 6 bases, and 16 bases separated the two germline ends. In nucleotides, the CDR3 is TGTGCCAGCAGCCAAGCGCACACCTTAGCTCGCAATGAGCAGTTCTTC. It is translated as CASSQAHTLARNEQFF.

The chain recombines TRBV5-6 with TRBJ2-7; D is unclear. The CDR3 length is 13 residues. From germline, CDR1 is SGHDT and CDR2 YYEEEE. The ends were cut back, 4 bases at V and 5 bases at J, with 13 bases in the middle. This CDR3 is CASSLGMDDEQYF. CDR3 coding DNA: TGTGCCAGCAGCCTAGGGATGGACGACGAGCAGTACTTC.

In this sample, this clonotype turned up a few times. This sequence joins TRBV20-1 and TRBJ1-4; D unresolved. Trimming removed 5 bases at V and 5 bases at J, with 12 bases between. Germline assignment: CDR1 DFQATT and CDR2 SNEGSKA (reference sequence). The CDR3 contains 13 residues. For the CDR3, the DNA is TGCAGTGCTGCGGACCCGGGGAATGAAAAACTGTTTTTT. Its translation: CSAADPGNEKLFF.

The rearrangement links TRBV21-1 to TRBJ2-3; the DNA was not compared with TRBD2, the D call given in the table. TRBV21-1 represents a pseudogene. This CDR3 is built from 15 residues. The CDR3 sequence: CASSKNRDFRDTQYF. CDR3 coding DNA: TGTGCCAGCAGCAAAAACCGGGACTTCAGAGATACGCAGTATTTT.